This T cell receptor (beta chain) comes out of a study of OX40 agonist ivuxolimab in advanced cancers. Study observations and caveats: The study found that CD8+ T cells averaged more expanded clones than CD4+. Clones of CD4+ and CD8+ blood T cells grew by week 6 at doses of 0.1 to 3.0 mg/kg.

Libraries were prepared by immunoSEQ multiplex PCR; TCRdb keeps only in-frame clonotypes and omits some of them. The sample lists 65,000 to 95,000 clones, about 91% occurring once. The length of the CDR3 is 15 residues. V was shortened by 5 bases and J by 4 bases, with 15 bases between the two germline ends. Germline V gives CDR1 LNHDA, CDR2 SQIVND (reference sequence). A remark on this clone: What it binds is unknown.

This sequence was found in an adult with an advanced solid tumor such as melanoma, head and neck, liver or kidney cancer. The chain joins TRBV19 to TRBJ2-1; D might be TRBD2 (6 bases). The material was CD4+ or CD8+ T cells sorted from blood, obtained in a trial of the OX40 agonist ivuxolimab. The CDR3 nucleotides are TGTGCCAGTAGTCCGGAGGGCCTTGGGTACAATGAGCAGTTCTTC. It codes for CASSPEGLGYNEQFF.